This T cell receptor (beta chain) was captured in a study of blood T cells in healthy people across ages. Regarding the study as a whole: A strong correlation between TCR beta diversity and naive T cell percentage was seen.

The authors ran a second PCR of 7 to 11 cycles using a sample-barcoded 5' primer and a J-beta primer mix. TCRdb re-derived calls from the 5' RACE reads in MiXCR, one entry per CDR3 protein. The table includes some 1.5 million distinct CDR3 sequences, 28% detected once. The CDR3 is 16 amino acids. J was trimmed by 7 bases and V by 1 base; bases with no gene match: 9. Per the germline V gene, CDR1 is SNHLY and CDR2 is FYNNEI. They isolated at least 6.5 million PBMCs from each sample. As for this clonotype: As yet, its antigen is unknown.

The sequenced sample consisted of blood. The V and J genes are TRBV2 and TRBJ1-4; 7 nucleotides match TRBD1. This TCR came from a woman aged 25 to 39 in good health. Here the CDR3 DNA reads TGTGCCAGCAGTGAAGGGTTGACAGGGACGGTTGAAAAACTGTTTTTT. It yields the protein CASSEGLTGTVEKLFF.